This T cell receptor beta chain was captured by sequencing in a study of patients and donors after allogeneic stem cell transplantation. The CDR3 has 15 residues. Germline V gene lookup returns CDR1 SGHTA and CDR2 FQGNSA. V shed 6 bases and J shed 1 base, with 12 bases lying between them. Ten or more counts support this clonotype. MiXCR, run by TCRdb on the RT-PCR reads, gives a single entry per CDR3 protein. Of roughly 880,000 distinct CDR3 sequences detected, approximately 18% appear once; the ten largest clones hold around 6%. The chain recombines TRBV7-2 with TRBJ2-2, with D unclear. This TCR was sampled from a human donor who was either an allogeneic HSCT recipient or a stem cell or donor lymphocyte infusion donor (not recorded which). It is not recorded whose cells these are; they may come from a transplant donor. What was sequenced was blood, either unsorted or a sorted T cell fraction (not recorded which). CDR3 DNA sequence: TGTGCCAGCAGTCTCCTCGCGGTGAACACCGGGGAGCTGTTTTTT. Translated, it gives CASSLLAVNTGELFF.